Here is one T cell receptor (beta chain) with its context. Germline-derived CDR1 and CDR2 are MNHNS and SASEGT. The CDR3 length is 14 residues. V lost 1 base, J lost 5 bases, and 2 bases stayed unmatched. This sample is part of a study of cytomegalovirus exposure and HLA in healthy donors. TCRdb's copy holds only in-frame clones and misses some; the assay was immunoSEQ multiplex PCR. Of 150,000 to 200,000 clones detected, more than 75% appear once; the ten largest clones hold roughly 1.5%. Sequences were obtained from PBMCs. This chain links TRBV6-1 with TRBJ1-2, with 9 positions matching TRBD1. This TCR came from a woman aged 18-29 years in good health and CMV-seronegative. The CDR3 DNA reads as TGTGCCAGCAGTGAAGGGGACAGGGCATATGGCTACACCTTC. Translation: CASSEGDRAYGYTF.